The 32 T cell receptor beta chains given below trace back to one sample, sequenced in a study of blood T cell repertoires in COVID-19. Only in-frame clones appear in the TCRdb table, and some are missing; sequencing was by immunoSEQ multiplex PCR. The data contain about 74,000 clones, approximately 91% of them singletons. What was sequenced was peripheral blood. These receptors all stem from a man between 70 and 80 years old with active or convalescent COVID-19.

The V and J genes are TRBV19 and TRBJ2-3; tentatively, D is TRBD1 (5 bases). V dropped 3 bases and J dropped 6 bases, with 16 bases sitting between them. This CDR3 contains 15 residues. The V gene's germline CDR1 is LNHDA and CDR2 SQIVND (reference sequence). The CDR3 DNA is TGTGCCAGTAGTATTACAGGTAGTTCTGGCGATACGCAGTATTTT. It specifies CASSITGSSGDTQYF.

The gene calls are TRBV18 and TRBJ1-2; D call uncertain. Germline V lookup: CDR1 KGHSH, CDR2 LQKENI. The CDR3 runs 14 residues. Trimming pared 3 bases from V and 7 bases from J, leaving 15 bases between. The CDR3 DNA reads as TGTGCCAGCTCACCGTCCGGTGGGGAGTTTGGCTACACCTTC. Its translation: CASSPSGGEFGYTF. Full variable domain (rest looked up from reference TRBV18 and TRBJ1-2): NAGVMQNPRHLVRRRGQEARLRCSPMKGHSHVYWYRQLPEEGLKFMVYLQKENIIDESGMPKERFSAEFPKEGPSILRIQQVVRGDSAAYFCASSPSGGEFGYTFGSGTRLTVV.

This clone occurred a few times. The chain links TRBV6-5 to TRBJ2-1; the D is unclear. The CDR3 loop spans 12 amino acids. Trimming shortened V by 6 bases and J by 5 bases, and 8 bases separated the two germline ends. The germline V gene has CDR1 MNHEY and CDR2 SVGAGI. CDR3 protein: CASRGDNNEQFF. The CDR3, as DNA: TGTGCCAGCAGAGGCGACAACAATGAGCAGTTCTTC.

The chain employs TRBV5-4 and TRBJ1-1; a possible D gene is TRBD1 (6 bases). CDR3 size: 16 residues. Between the trimmed V and J ends, which lost 0 bases and 2 bases, there was a span of 14 bases. The V gene's germline CDR1 is SGHNT and CDR2 YYREEE (reference sequence). CDR3 region: CASSLAGARSNTEAFF. The CDR3 nucleotides read TGTGCCAGCAGCTTGGCAGGGGCTCGGAGTAACACTGAAGCTTTCTTT.

V gene TRBV5-1 combines with J gene TRBJ2-7, with 7 bases fitting TRBD2. Germline V gene sequence: CDR1 SGHRS, CDR2 YFSETQ. The length of the CDR3 is 17 residues. Trimming removed 4 bases from V and 4 bases from J; junction bases left unmatched: 17. CDR3 loop: CASSPLGGNDQGYEQYF. The CDR3 DNA sequence: TGCGCCAGCAGCCCCCTGGGGGGGAACGATCAAGGATACGAGCAGTACTTC. The entire variable domain, with the rest obtained from reference TRBV5-1 and TRBJ2-7, is as follows: KAGVTQTPRYLIKTRGQQVTLSCSPISGHRSVSWYQQTPGQGLQFLFEYFSETQRNKGNFPGRFSGRQFSNSRSEMNVSTLELGDSALYLCASSPLGGNDQGYEQYFGPGTRLTVT.

This clone was observed a few times. The chain carries TRBV5-1 and TRBJ1-4; D unresolved. Per germline, CDR1 SGHRS and CDR2 YFSETQ. Trimming took off 0 bases at V and 5 bases at J, with 14 bases between the two ends. The CDR3 spans 16 residues. The CDR3 DNA sequence: TGCGCCAGCAGCTTGGCCGGAAACCGGGAGAATGAAAAACTGTTTTTT. Translation gives CASSLAGNRENEKLFF.

The rearrangement uses TRBV11-2 and TRBJ1-3, with TRBD1 as a possible D gene (6 bases). CDR3 length: 14 residues. CDR1 SGHAT and CDR2 FQNNGV come from the germline V gene. The V gene lost 4 bases and the J gene lost 5 bases, with 12 bases spanning the gap. CDR3: CASSSPRGRNTIYF. The CDR3 DNA follows: TGTGCCAGCAGCTCACCCAGGGGCAGAAACACCATATATTTT.

CDR3 protein: CATSDEKYNEQFF. In nucleotides, the CDR3 is TGTGCCACCAGTGATGAGAAGTACAATGAGCAGTTCTTC. The rearrangement uses TRBV24-1 and TRBJ2-1; D is unresolved. The CDR3 covers 13 residues. The V end lost 3 bases, the J end lost 4 bases, and 6 bases lay between the germline ends. Germline-derived CDR1 and CDR2 are KGHDR and SFDVKD.

V and J are TRBV2 and TRBJ2-7, with 8 bases that match TRBD1. The V gene end was trimmed by 1 base and the J gene end by 2 bases; junction bases not matched to a gene: 4. The CDR3 runs to 15 residues. Germline V CDR1 and CDR2: SNHLY, FYNNEI. The CDR3 sequence: CASSEGAGGPYEQYF. For the CDR3, the DNA is TGTGCCAGCAGTGAAGGAGCAGGGGGCCCCTACGAGCAGTACTTC.

This sequence joins TRBV10-1 and TRBJ2-4, with D possibly TRBD1 on 5 matching bases. The CDR3 covers 13 residues. The germline V gene has CDR1 WNHNN and CDR2 SYGVQD (reference sequence). Trimming removed 6 bases from V and 9 bases from J, with 15 bases in between. Here the CDR3 reads CASSPRVGGIQYF. CDR3 coding DNA: TGCGCCAGCAGCCCCAGGGTAGGCGGCATTCAGTACTTC.

The chain combines TRBV6-5 with TRBJ1-2; weak D call: TRBD1 (5 bases). Germline V gene data show CDR1 as MNHEY and CDR2 as SVGAGI. The CDR3 is 16 amino acids. The V end was cut by 2 bases, the J end by 0 bases, with 13 bases between. The CDR3: CASSYIGQGANYGYTF. DNA of the CDR3: TGTGCCAGCAGTTACATCGGGCAGGGCGCTAACTATGGCTACACCTTC.

The chain's CDR3 is CASSEIRPGGAETQYF. The DNA for the CDR3 is TGTGCCAGCAGTGAAATAAGGCCAGGGGGCGCGGAGACCCAGTACTTC. This chain joins TRBV6-1 and TRBJ2-5; 8 nucleotides line up with TRBD1. CDR1 MNHNS and CDR2 SASEGT come from the germline V gene. V was pared by 2 bases and J by 5 bases, with 10 bases of the junction left unmatched. The CDR3 length is 16 residues.

This chain uses TRBV18 with TRBJ1-1; perhaps TRBD1 as D (6 bases). This CDR3 is built from 16 residues. Trimming took off 6 bases at V and 0 bases at J, with 17 bases between the two ends. The germline V gene has CDR1 KGHSH and CDR2 LQKENI. The CDR3: CASSQYRAGMNTEAFF. Written as DNA, the CDR3 is TGTGCCAGCTCTCAATACAGGGCCGGGATGAACACTGAAGCTTTCTTT.

The chain couples TRBV30 to TRBJ1-6; D is possibly TRBD1 (5 bases). V lost 3 bases and J lost 10, with 10 bases in between. CDR1 and CDR2 from the germline V gene are GTSNPN and SVGIG (reference sequence). CDR3 length equals 12 residues. In nucleotides, the CDR3 is TGTGCCTGGAGGGAGGGGCGCTCACCCCTCCACTTT. Translated, it gives CAWREGRSPLHF.

This clone was detected only a few times. The gene calls are TRBV7-9 and TRBJ1-3; weak D call: TRBD1 (5 bases). This CDR3 is 16 amino acids long. Germline-derived CDR1 and CDR2 are SEHNR and FQNEAQ (reference sequence). With 0 bases removed from V and 0 bases from J, the gap between germline ends came to 9 bases. CDR3 coding DNA: TGTGCCAGCAGCTTAGCGTTGGGGCTCTCTGGAAACACCATATATTTT. Amino acid sequence: CASSLALGLSGNTIYF.

J is TRBJ1-5 and V is TRBV6-1; no clear D. This CDR3 region has 16 residues. V was pared by 1 base and J by 2 bases, with 12 bases between. Germline CDR1 is MNHNS and CDR2 is SASEGT. The CDR3, as DNA: TGTGCCAGCAGTGAAGGGGCAGTCATCGGCAATCAGCCCCAGCATTTT. It encodes CASSEGAVIGNQPQHF.

V gene TRBV18 combines with J gene TRBJ2-5, with a tentative D call TRBD1 (6 bases). From germline, CDR1 is KGHSH and CDR2 LQKENI. V lost 3 bases and J lost 6, with 11 bases in between. The CDR3 totals 13 residues. CDR3 nucleotide sequence: TGTGCCAGCTCACCCACAGGGACGCAGACCCAGTACTTC. This translates into CASSPTGTQTQYF.

In its sample, this clone was seen a few times. V usage is TRBV10-3 and J usage is TRBJ1-5; a weak D match, TRBD1 (6 bases). CDR3 length equals 14 residues. V lost 4 bases and J 0 bases, leaving 7 bases between the germline ends. Germline V gene lookup returns CDR1 ENHRY and CDR2 SYGVKD. The CDR3 loop reads CAISAGDSNQPQHF. DNA for the CDR3: TGTGCCATCAGTGCAGGGGATAGCAATCAGCCCCAGCATTTT.

CDR3 amino acids: CASSLLNQPQHF. In nucleotides, the CDR3 is TGTGCCAGCAGCTTATTAAATCAGCCCCAGCATTTT. V and J are TRBV7-9 and TRBJ1-5; unclear D gene. The V end was cut by 2 bases, the J end by 4 bases, with 3 bases between. Germline V gene data show CDR1 as SEHNR and CDR2 as FQNEAQ (reference sequence). The CDR3 totals 12 residues.

The chain joins TRBV30 to TRBJ2-3; the match to TRBD2 covers 15 bases. J gave up 6 bases and V 5 bases, and 9 bases lay outside the gene matches. In germline, CDR1 is GTSNPN, CDR2 SVGIG (reference sequence). The CDR3 spans 16 residues. CDR3 bases: TGTGCCTGGGGAGCGGGACTAGCGGGGGGAAAGGATACGCAGTATTTT. This codes for CAWGAGLAGGKDTQYF.

V is TRBV29-1 and J is TRBJ1-2; D unclear. CDR3 size: 13 residues. V was clipped by 0 bases and J by 0 bases, with 5 bases between them. Germline V gene sequence: CDR1 SQVTM, CDR2 ANQGSEA. CDR3 amino acids: CSVEDLANYGYTF. The CDR3 region has the DNA TGCAGCGTTGAAGATCTCGCTAACTATGGCTACACCTTC. The full variable domain, with the rest looked up from reference TRBV29-1 and TRBJ1-2, is SAVISQKPSRDICQRGTSLTIQCQVDSQVTMMFWYRQQPGQSLTLIATANQGSEATYESGFVIDKFPISRPNLTFSTLTVSNMSPEDSSIYLCSVEDLANYGYTFGSGTRLTVV.

The chain combines TRBV2 with TRBJ2-1, with TRBD2 matching over 10 bases. The CDR3 covers 14 residues. Germline CDR1 is SNHLY and CDR2 is FYNNEI. V trimming: 9 bases; J trimming: 2 bases; junction bases outside the gene matches: 4. This CDR3 reads CARGGTSAYNEQFF. In DNA form, the CDR3 reads TGTGCCAGGGGGGGGACTAGCGCCTACAATGAGCAGTTCTTC.

The chain uses TRBV5-1 and TRBJ2-5; a weak D match, TRBD1 (6 bases). The germline CDR1 and CDR2 sequences are SGHRS and YFSETQ. Trimming removed 6 bases from V and 5 bases from J, with 20 bases in between. CDR3 length: 15 residues. For the CDR3, the DNA is TGCGCCAGCACCGAAGGGGGACACCCTGGGGAGACCCAGTACTTC. This encodes CASTEGGHPGETQYF.

In nucleotides, the CDR3 is TGTGCCACCAGTGACTCGACAGAGACAGGGGGACCTACGAACACTGAAGCTTTCTTT. Amino acid sequence: CATSDSTETGGPTNTEAFF. This chain connects TRBV24-1 to TRBJ1-1; 9 nucleotides match TRBD1. The V gene's germline CDR1 is KGHDR and CDR2 SFDVKD. V lost 4 bases to trimming and J lost 1 base; unmatched junction nucleotides: 15. There are 19 residues in the CDR3.

The J gene is TRBJ2-1, the V gene TRBV20-1; 10 bases line up with TRBD2. The CDR3 runs 18 residues. Per germline, CDR1 DFQATT and CDR2 SNEGSKA (reference sequence). Unmatched junction bases numbered 25, after V lost 3 bases and J lost 14 bases. The DNA of the CDR3 is TGCAGTGCTAGTCCATCGCTAGCGGGAGTAGTCCCCCCAAAACGGGAGTTCTTC. As protein: CSASPSLAGVVPPKREFF.

In DNA form, the CDR3 reads TGTGCCAGCAGCCAATTTTCGGGAGGGCCGGGTGAGCAGTTCTTC. Residues: CASSQFSGGPGEQFF. This rearrangement joins TRBV3-1 (or the pseudogene TRBV3-2) to TRBJ2-1; 8 bases agree with TRBD2. The CDR3 consists of 15 residues. V was clipped by 2 bases and J by 9 bases; unmatched bases: 9. In germline, CDR1 is LGHDT, CDR2 YNNKEL (reference sequence).

The chain combines TRBV30 with TRBJ1-5; D unclear. The ends were cut back, 2 bases at V and 2 bases at J, with 7 bases in the middle. Germline V gene lookup returns CDR1 GTSNPN and CDR2 SVGIG (reference sequence). The CDR3 is made up of 13 amino acids. CDR3 sequence reads: CAWSKRGNQPQHF. CDR3 DNA: TGTGCCTGGAGTAAGCGGGGCAATCAGCCCCAGCATTTT.

CDR3 sequence reads: CASSLLRGGGEKLFF. The CDR3 nucleotides read TGTGCCAGCAGCCTCCTAAGGGGGGGAGGTGAAAAACTGTTTTTT. The J gene is TRBJ1-4, the V gene TRBV3-1 (or the pseudogene TRBV3-2), with D maybe TRBD1 (6 bases). The length of the CDR3 is 15 residues. With 4 bases removed from V and 7 bases from J, the gap between germline ends came to 16 bases. Germline values: CDR1 LGHDT, CDR2 YNNKEL (reference sequence).

The chain links TRBV5-1 to TRBJ2-5; 9 bases are a match to TRBD2. The CDR3 is made up of 15 amino acids. Germline CDR1 SGHRS, CDR2 YFSETQ. Losses at the gene ends were 5 bases for V and 1 base for J; bases not matched to a gene: 6. CDR3 nucleotide sequence: TGCGCCAGCAGTATACTAGCGGGCGGCCAAGAGACCCAGTACTTC. Translated: CASSILAGGQETQYF.

V usage is TRBV6-4 and J usage is TRBJ2-3; 11 nucleotides line up with TRBD2. The CDR3 is 16 amino acids. The ends lost 2 bases at V and 7 bases at J; junction bases unmatched: 8. Germline V CDR1 and CDR2: MRHNA, SNTAGT. The CDR3: CASSDPTSGSSHTQYF. The CDR3 DNA follows: TGTGCCAGCAGTGACCCCACTAGCGGGAGCTCCCATACGCAGTATTTT.

The rearrangement joins TRBV4-1 to TRBJ1-4; 9 nucleotides align to TRBD1. Losses at the gene ends were 0 bases for V and 8 bases for J; bases not matched to a gene: 10. The germline CDR1 and CDR2 sequences are MGHRA and YSYEKL. The CDR3 is 17 amino acids. The CDR3 DNA reads as TGCGCCAGCAGCCAAGATCGGAAAGGGACAGGGAGAGAAAAACTGTTTTTT. Its translation is CASSQDRKGTGREKLFF.

In its sample, this clone was seen a few times. The chain joins TRBV11-2 to TRBJ1-3, with 8 nucleotides matching TRBD1. V shed 1 base, J shed 0 bases, and the junction held 5 bases outside the gene matches. There are 17 residues in the CDR3. The germline V gene has CDR1 SGHAT and CDR2 FQNNGV. This CDR3 is CASSLGRTGFSGNTIYF. The CDR3 coding sequence is TGTGCCAGCAGCTTAGGCCGGACAGGGTTCTCTGGAAACACCATATATTTT.